Following are 3 T cell receptor beta chains from one sample sequenced in a study of blood T cell repertoires in COVID-19. Data came from immunoSEQ multiplex PCR; TCRdb stores just in-frame clones and leaves some out. Seen here are 88,000 or so clones, approximately 89% observed once, and the top ten hold about 2.5%. The sequencing input was peripheral blood. These receptors originate from a man aged 50 to 60 with acute or convalescent COVID-19.

J is TRBJ1-5 and V is TRBV12-3 or TRBV12-4; D remains ambiguous. This CDR3 region has 12 residues. Trimming removed 7 bases from V and 2 bases from J, with 6 bases in between. This CDR3 reads CASKVGNQPQHF. In nucleotides, the CDR3 is TGTGCCAGCAAAGTAGGCAATCAGCCCCAGCATTTT.

The gene calls are TRBV5-4 and TRBJ2-5; 7 positions match TRBD1. Trimming cost V 3 bases and J 5 bases; bases outside gene matches: 4. Germline CDR1 reads SGHNT; CDR2 reads YYREEE (reference sequence). The CDR3 contains 13 residues. The CDR3 spells CASSSTGLETQYF. The CDR3 bases are TGTGCCAGCAGCTCGACAGGGCTGGAGACCCAGTACTTC.

The gene calls are TRBV6-4 and TRBJ2-2, with TRBD1 matching over 12 bases. The J segment lost 7 bases and the V segment lost 3 bases, leaving 3 bases of the junction unmatched. Germline values: CDR1 MRHNA, CDR2 SNTAGT. This CDR3 is built from 15 residues. The CDR3, as DNA: TGTGCCAGCAGTGAGGGACAGGGGGCCGGCGGGGAGCTGTTTTTT. This encodes CASSEGQGAGGELFF.